This TCR beta chain is drawn from a study of shared clonotypes between healthy human individuals. To note about this clone: What it binds is not known.

Generated by immunoSEQ multiplex PCR, the TCRdb table keeps only in-frame clones and is missing some. The data hold approximately 840,000 clones, with about 96% observed a single time. Study-level results: Naive subsets usually exceeded memory subsets in estimated richness. Between a handful of donors, naive CD4 clonotypes were shared at a level of about 5%.

CD45RO negativity and positive selection for CCR7 defined naive CD8 cells, a population that excluded terminally differentiated effector memory CD45RA+ cells. V lost 3 bases, J lost 8 bases, and 7 bases lay in between. Germline V CDR1 and CDR2: MNHEY, SMNVEV (reference sequence). The CDR3 runs to 11 residues. The receptor was isolated from a man aged 25 to 45 in good health. The rearrangement joins TRBV27 to TRBJ1-1, with D possibly TRBD1 on 5 matching bases. Sequenced material: naive CD8+ T cells sorted from blood. The CDR3 here is CASSLGQEAFF. CDR3 coding DNA: TGTGCCAGCAGTTTGGGGCAGGAAGCTTTCTTT.